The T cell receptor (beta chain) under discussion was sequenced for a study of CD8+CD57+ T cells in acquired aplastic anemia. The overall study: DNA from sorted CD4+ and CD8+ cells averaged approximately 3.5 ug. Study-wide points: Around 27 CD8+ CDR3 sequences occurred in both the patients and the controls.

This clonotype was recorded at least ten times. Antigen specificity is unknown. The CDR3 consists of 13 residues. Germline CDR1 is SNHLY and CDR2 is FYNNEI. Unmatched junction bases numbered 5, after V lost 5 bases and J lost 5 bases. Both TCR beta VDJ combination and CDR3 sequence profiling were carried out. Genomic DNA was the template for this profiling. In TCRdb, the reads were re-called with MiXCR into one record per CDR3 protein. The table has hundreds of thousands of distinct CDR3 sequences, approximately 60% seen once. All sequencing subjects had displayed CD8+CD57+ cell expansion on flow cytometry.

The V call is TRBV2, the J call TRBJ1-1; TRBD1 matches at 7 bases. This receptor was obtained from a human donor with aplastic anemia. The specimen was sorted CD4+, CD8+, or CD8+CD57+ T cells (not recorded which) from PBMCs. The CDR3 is CASSRGRQTEAFF. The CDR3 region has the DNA TGTGCCAGCAGTAGGGGGCGGCAGACTGAAGCTTTCTTT.